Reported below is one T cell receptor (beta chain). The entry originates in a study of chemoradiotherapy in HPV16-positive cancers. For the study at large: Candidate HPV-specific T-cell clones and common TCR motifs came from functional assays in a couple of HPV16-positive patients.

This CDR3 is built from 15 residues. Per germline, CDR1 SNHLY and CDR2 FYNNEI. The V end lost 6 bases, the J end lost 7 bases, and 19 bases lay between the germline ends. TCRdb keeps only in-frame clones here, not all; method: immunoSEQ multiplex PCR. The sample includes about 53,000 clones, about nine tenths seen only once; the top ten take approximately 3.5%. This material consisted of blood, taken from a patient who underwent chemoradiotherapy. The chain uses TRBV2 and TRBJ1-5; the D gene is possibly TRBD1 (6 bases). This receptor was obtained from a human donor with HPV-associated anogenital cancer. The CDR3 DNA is TGTGCCAGCAGGGAGCAGGGGCCTTCATCCCAGCCCCAGCATTTT. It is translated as CASREQGPSSQPQHF.